Sequencing of this T cell receptor (beta chain) was carried out in a study of identical twins. Carrying unique molecular identifiers, the cDNA also gained a universal primer site through template switching. TCRdb itself ran the 5' RACE reads through MiXCR, one entry per CDR3 protein. Altogether about 470,000 distinct CDR3 sequences are present, less than 25% being singletons, with the ten largest covering approximately 2.9%. Points from the study as a whole: Instead of following the same donors, the conclusions were based on cross-sectional statistical analysis. Invariant MAIT and iNKT cells are populations that could partly confound zero-insertion analyses.

On this clonotype itself: The antigen is not known.

V was shortened by 6 bases and J by 8 bases, with 19 bases between the two germline ends. The CDR3 runs to 14 residues. CDR1 and CDR2 from the germline V gene are DFQATT and SNEGSKA (reference sequence). The data were also submitted as part of a second study, on T cells expressing NK-cell markers. In that study: Sorting was limited to alpha-beta TCR-expressing T cells with an anti-gamma-delta TCR antibody in several experiments.

This chain joins TRBV20-1 and TRBJ2-2; D is possibly TRBD1 or TRBD2 (5 bases each). The clonotype was recovered from a woman aged 18-30 years in good health. Sequencing was carried out using CD4+ T cells sorted from blood. As DNA, the CDR3 is TGCAGTGCCCGGAGGCCAGGGACGTTGGGGGAGCTGTTTTTT. Its translation: CSARRPGTLGELFF.